This TCR beta chain was sequenced in a study of cytomegalovirus exposure and HLA in healthy donors (dated by TCRdb to about 2017). Regarding the complete study: In an earlier analysis of 450 to 750 of the donors, 250 to 300 Gb of sequence data and 95 million to 130 million unique TCR beta sequences from 150 million to 200 million T cells were reported. To study patterns of TCR occurrence, a later analysis re-analyzed previously published TCR beta repertoires from 650 to 750 donors and added high-resolution HLA genotyping. Besides the first cohort of approximately 710 subjects, a separate validation cohort made up of around 120 different subjects was used. Class I and class II HLA loci were covered by the typing at four-digit resolution. Typing coverage varied by locus: roughly 629-630 donors for A, B, C, DRB1 and DQB1; roughly 520 for DQA1; some 610 for DPA1; under 490 for DPB1. Donor age, sex, ethnicity and CMV serostatus were collected together with the repertoire data. The study aimed to test whether signatures of past pathogen exposure could be identified by cataloging public T cell receptors. Rather than drawing on any new phenotypic data, the later analysis identified candidate immune exposures from TCR beta sequences and the way those sequences occurred across donors. Every discovery cohort repertoire had been produced on one sequencing platform. Roughly five DR-DQ haplotypes were handled as single units for association and clustering, since linkage in the cohort was strong. The study used immunosequencing to profile the T cell repertoires of more than 650 subjects and linked those repertoires to cytomegalovirus serostatus. A later genetic analysis took genome-wide SNP genotypes for about three fifths of the roughly 670 donors and used that subset as a discovery cohort. To predict cytomegalovirus infection status, the study brought together high-throughput TCR immunosequencing, statistical association of individual TCRs with disease status, and machine learning. An earlier analysis of some 500 of the donors used high-throughput TCR beta sequencing to judge whether each TCR beta V gene segment behaved as functional or pseudogenic. An early release that covered roughly 600 HLA-typed donors contained approximately 300 gigabases of sequencing data and approximately 85 million unique TCR sequences. Across about 380 genotyped donors of the cohort, an average of about 240,000 unique TCR beta nucleotide sequences per donor were sequenced, and 15% to 20% of those sequences were non-productive. Of the 350 to 400 genotyped donors, approximately 83% fell in the genetic ancestry cluster associated with self-reported Caucasian donors. Overall study results and their limits: At a false discovery rate of 0.05, a later analysis linked around 17,000 TCR beta sequences to specific HLA alleles. In an earlier analysis of roughly 500 of the donors, most TCR beta V segments appeared in productive rearrangements about 90% or about 30% of the time, broadly matching IMGT annotations. Three of the identified cytomegalovirus-associated TCR beta chains were confirmed in vitro to be specific for cytomegalovirus antigens. Most TCR sequences were observed very rarely across donors, whereas some public TCRs were present in many individuals. This cohort had only TCR beta chains sequenced, and the lack of alpha or paired-chain data limited which features could be detected. A later analysis found that TCR association rates varied across HLA loci, with DRB1 alleles showing the most associated TCRs and HLA-C alleles the fewest. The classifier was reported to diagnose cytomegalovirus status with high specificity and sensitivity in both the original cohort and the validation cohort. Immune exposure information for the cohort was limited to CMV serostatus. In a later genetic analysis, fewer N-insertions in productive TCRs were reported among donors in an Asian-associated ancestry cluster than the 666-donor mean. Because some donors lacked HLA typing at each locus, the association tests relied only on the typed subset. The sequencing pipeline was judged likely to have produced a cluster of highly shared sequence variants as a technical artifact. An association between a missense DCLRE1C variant and V-gene and J-gene trimming of TCR beta chains was found in a later genetic analysis and replicated in an independent cohort. A total of 150 or so TCR beta chains were listed by the study as associated with cytomegalovirus. The 87-base-pair reads could not distinguish some IMGT-functional V segments, including TRBV6-2 and TRBV6-3, so those segments were excluded. Correlated functional status among segregating V segments might be attributable to linkage disequilibrium, but an unknown experimental factor could not be ruled out. The authors suggested that the approach could potentially be generalized to other disease states and immunological phenotypes. Several of the top co-occurrence clusters appeared to be linked to parvovirus B19, influenza, CMV and Epstein-Barr virus, according to a later analysis. Roughly uniform sequencing depth across donors was assumed in presence/absence analyses, although this assumption may not hold. In a later analysis, HLA-associated TCR beta chains were found to be more clonally expanded and to have lower generation probabilities than equally common non-associated chains. Assigning TCR associations to individual alleles was difficult when HLA alleles, especially DR and DQ, strongly co-occurred. Because counts were too low, 15 to 20 rarely observed V segments, including chromosome 9 orphons, were excluded from the earlier analysis of a few hundred of the donors. According to a later analysis, most CMV-associated TCR beta chains appeared to be HLA-restricted, and the HLA associations seemed to be driven largely by CMV exposure. A further reported finding was that TCR beta sequences accurately predicted the HLA-A and HLA-B alleles for most subjects in the first cohort.

The method was the immunoSEQ multiplex PCR assay. For the multiplex PCR, a mixture combining 60 forward primers for TCR Vbeta segments and 13 reverse primers for TCR Jbeta segments was used. The CDR3 region of rearranged TCR beta genes was amplified from genomic DNA by a multiplex PCR assay. Amplified TCR beta libraries were sequenced as 87-base-pair reads on the Illumina HiSeq System. On the study's bioinformatics: A later analysis tallied approximately 87 million unique TCR beta chains across the 666 repertoires, and around 9.9 million of those chains were shared by two or more donors. To remove PCR and sequencing errors, raw reads were error-corrected and collapsed into unique sequences using a nearest-neighbor algorithm that merged closely related sequences. To assign V, D and J gene segments, CDR3 sequences were aligned to IMGT reference sequences. For a sequence to be retained, a match of at least six nucleotides was required to both a V gene segment and a J gene segment. A rearrangement was called productive if the CDR3 had no stop codons and remained in frame with V and J, and every other rearrangement was called non-productive. CDR3 was defined according to IMGT convention as the region running from the second conserved V-encoded cysteine to the conserved J-encoded phenylalanine. Sequences without an unambiguous match to a single V gene segment were excluded from the earlier analysis of almost 600 of the donors. In an earlier analysis of approximately 590 of the donors, V segments were called functional above 56.7% productive rearrangements and were called segregating when the between-donor standard deviation exceeded 5%. A statistical classification framework was built to diagnose cytomegalovirus status from the catalog of TCR beta chain sequences. V and J gene assignment, in a later analysis, came from comparing TCR nucleotide sequences with IMGT/GENE-DB human TR gene sequences. In a later analysis, CDR3 sequences and most-parsimonious VDJ recombination scenarios were assigned using the TCRdist pipeline. In a later analysis, each TCR beta chain was defined by its CDR3 amino acid sequence together with its V-gene family, and reads lacking a unique V-gene family were excluded. In a later analysis, 550 to 650 highly shared, low-generation-probability nucleotide sequences were removed to address suspected cross-contamination and a sequencing artifact. In a later analysis, a clonal expansion index for each public chain was calculated from normalized within-repertoire ranks of inferred template counts. Generation probabilities in a later analysis came from a VDJ recombination model fitted to out-of-frame rearrangements, and those results were checked against IGoR. In a later analysis, hypergeometric tests were used to score TCR-TCR, TCR-HLA and TCR-CMV co-occurrence, with a repertoire-size bias correction applied to TCR pairs. False discovery rates were estimated in a later analysis by permuting HLA or CMV assignments 20 times. In a later analysis, co-occurring TCRs were grouped using DBSCAN, with TCRdist sequence similarity added in when clustering inside HLA-allele-positive subsets. For co-occurrence clustering, repertoires with fewer than 30,000 or more than 120,000 public chains were excluded, along with roughly 5 repertoires with anomalous nucleotide sharing. Not all clones reach the TCRdb copy of this immuneACCESS table, which keeps in-frame sequences only. Checked studies attribute under half of the gap to unresolved V genes and leave the rest unexplained. The V and J calls and the clone size are those of that table, but D and trimming were determined from the DNA. The sample table lists just over 200,000 clones, 80% to 85% of them with a count of one. Roughly 2.5% of the sample comes from the top ten.

For this clone: It has no known antigen specificity. Base qualities are not at hand, and no much larger clone is one base apart.

Reading the germline V gene (reference sequence) gives CDR1 SGHNT and CDR2 YYREEE. V and J lose 4 bases and 1 base, and a span of 21 bases separates them. Inclusive of the bounding cysteine and phenylalanine, the CDR3 is 17 residues long. Only the CDR3 part of the read is kept: 51 bases, read in frame from the first base. The cohort was made up of about 610 healthy bone marrow donors. At the time of sampling, all cohort members were nominally healthy, though unrecorded immune exposures were likely present. The donor was CMV seronegative and belonged to the group of approximately 320 seronegative cohort members. A peripheral blood sample was collected from each donor, and TCR beta sequencing was performed on peripheral blood mononuclear cells. The Qiagen DNeasy Blood Extraction Kit was used to extract genomic DNA from the blood cell samples.

Recombination joined TRBV5-4 with TRBJ2-7; no D gene call is confident. The sequenced sample was PBMCs. This receptor was obtained from a woman between 40 and 55 years old in good health and CMV-seronegative. The CDR3 has the sequence CASSPELHYGPSYEQYF. Read as DNA, the sequence is TGTGCCAGCAGCCCAGAACTCCACTATGGCCCTTCCTACGAGCAGTACTTC.